These 18 T cell receptor beta chains share one sample of origin, sequenced in a study of post-analysis software for immune sequencing data. These receptors lack a known antigen. General study results and limits: TRBV5-6, TRBV5-1 and TRBV20-1 belonged to a set of a few TRBV segments that were more frequent in patients than controls.

Every TCR beta cDNA library bore unique molecular identifiers. MiXCR, applied by TCRdb to the PCR reads, yields one record per CDR3 protein. The sample includes 450,000 to 650,000 distinct CDR3 sequences, 44% of them seen just once. Sequencing was carried out using blood. All receptors come from a girl aged 10-17 years with multiple sclerosis.

The gene calls are TRBV7-2 and TRBJ2-1; D uncertain. The CDR3 runs to 13 residues. CDR1 and CDR2 from the germline V gene are SGHTA and FQGNSA. V lost 0 bases and J lost 8, with 8 bases in between. In nucleotides, the CDR3 is TGTGCCAGCAGCTTAGCCAGTCGGGATGAGCAGTTCTTC. It yields the protein CASSLASRDEQFF.

This chain uses TRBV6-5 with TRBJ2-2; D remains unclear. From germline, CDR1 is MNHEY and CDR2 SVGAGI. The V end was cut by 8 bases, the J end by 5 bases, with 12 bases between. The CDR3 covers 13 residues. CDR3 DNA: TGTGCCAGCCATACCCCCGGGACCGGGGAGCTGTTTTTT. Translation: CASHTPGTGELFF.

This clonotype was counted between two and nine times. The rearrangement joins TRBV12-3 or TRBV12-4 to TRBJ2-7; 9 bases are a match to TRBD1. The CDR3 runs to 16 residues. The trim removed 1 base at V and 2 bases at J, leaving 6 bases unmatched. CDR3 coding DNA: TGTGCCAGCAGTTTAGATCGGAGACAGGGGGCCTACGAGCAGTACTTC. It specifies CASSLDRRQGAYEQYF.

On this clonotype: At one of its ends the junction is not consistent with the germline gene, which may arise from a read error. V is TRBV24-1 and J is TRBJ2-5; 12 bases match TRBD1. The better agreement between TRBJ2-7 and the DNA end casts doubt on the J call. The CDR3 has 14 residues. Germline V gives CDR1 KGHDR, CDR2 SFDVKD. The CDR3: CAASEGTGGNEQYF. In nucleotides, the CDR3 is TGTGCCGCCAGTGAAGGGACAGGGGGCAACGAGCAGTACTTC.

V usage is TRBV12-3 or TRBV12-4 and J usage is TRBJ2-7, with a tentative D call TRBD1 (5 bases). The CDR3 totals 13 residues. Trimming cost V 6 bases and J 6 bases, with 15 bases left between them. The chain's CDR3 is CASSFRAEREQYF. The CDR3 nucleotides are TGTGCCAGCAGCTTCAGGGCCGAGCGCGAGCAGTACTTC.

This chain links TRBV7-6 with TRBJ2-5, with 13 bases matching TRBD2. The J call is uncertain, as TRBJ2-7 better fits the DNA end. The CDR3 extends over 16 amino acids. Germline CDR1 SGHVS, CDR2 FNYEAQ. The CDR3 reads CASSLGLAGGTYEQYF. Written as DNA, the CDR3 is TGTGCCAGCAGCTTAGGACTAGCGGGAGGAACCTACGAGCAGTACTTC.

The chain combines TRBV11-1 with TRBJ1-1; D might be TRBD1 (6 bases). This CDR3 is built from 16 residues. CDR1 and CDR2 (germline): SGHAT, FQDESV (reference sequence). V was clipped by 5 bases and J by 0 bases, with 16 bases between them. As DNA, the CDR3 is TGTGCCAGCAGCCCCCGCCAGGGGCGGGTGAACACTGAAGCTTTCTTT. It encodes CASSPRQGRVNTEAFF.

This clonotype has just a few counts. This chain uses TRBV5-1 with TRBJ2-5; D gene uncertain. The end of the DNA aligns better with TRBJ2-7, so the J call may be wrong. CDR3 length: 12 residues. Germline V gives CDR1 SGHRS, CDR2 YFSETQ. This chain's CDR3 is CASSHSSHEQYF. CDR3 nucleotides: TGCGCCAGCAGTCACTCCAGTCACGAGCAGTACTTC.

The V and J genes are TRBV5-1 and TRBJ1-5, with 7 bases identical to TRBD1. This CDR3 has 15 residues. Trimming at V came to 0 bases and at J to 6 bases, leaving 6 bases not matched to a gene. From germline, CDR1 is SGHRS and CDR2 YFSETQ. The CDR3 DNA follows: TGCGCCAGCAGCTTGGACGGGACAGAGGGTCAGCCCCAGCATTTT. Translation gives CASSLDGTEGQPQHF.

The V and J genes are TRBV3-1 and TRBJ1-1; TRBD1 is a possible D gene (5 bases). V was clipped by 4 bases and J by 4 bases, with 16 bases between them. The length of the CDR3 is 15 residues. Per germline, CDR1 LGHDT and CDR2 YNNKEL (reference sequence). CDR3 in DNA: TGTGCCAGCAGCCCGGGACGGAGGAAGTTCACTGAAGCTTTCTTT. Translating gives CASSPGRRKFTEAFF.

The chain uses TRBV7-2 and TRBJ2-5, with 7 bases fitting TRBD1. CDR1 and CDR2 (germline): SGHTA, FQGNSA. The J segment lost 4 bases and the V segment lost 5 bases, leaving 4 bases of the junction unmatched. The CDR3 is 13 amino acids. The CDR3 here is CASSVQGTETQYF. The CDR3 nucleotides read TGTGCCAGCAGCGTACAGGGGACAGAGACCCAGTACTTC.

This clonotype was recorded a few times. The chain uses TRBV29-1 and TRBJ2-3; TRBD1 matches 7 bases. Trimming cost V 5 bases and J 9 bases; bases outside gene matches: 8. Germline V CDR1 and CDR2: SQVTM, ANQGSEA. The CDR3 is made up of 12 amino acids. This CDR3 reads CSVSGTERTQYF. The CDR3, as DNA: TGCAGCGTTTCCGGGACAGAGAGGACGCAGTATTTT.

Only a few counts were recorded for this clonotype. The chain is built from TRBV7-2 and TRBJ2-7; the match to TRBD2 covers 15 bases. V shed 4 bases, J shed 2 bases, and the junction held 6 bases outside the gene matches. In germline, CDR1 is SGHTA, CDR2 FQGNSA. CDR3 size: 17 residues. The CDR3 spells CASSSGLAGGSPYEQYF. Here the CDR3 DNA reads TGTGCCAGCAGCTCGGGACTAGCGGGAGGCAGCCCCTACGAGCAGTACTTC.

V and J are TRBV21-1 and TRBJ2-4; the D call of TRBD1 is as the table states it, not checked on the DNA. TRBV21-1 is a documented pseudogene. The CDR3 loop spans 17 amino acids. The CDR3 here is CASDPPQRHRIEKEQYF. The CDR3, as DNA: TGTGCCAGCGACCCCCCCCAACGGCACAGGATCGAGAAGGAGCAGTACTTC.

The chain uses TRBV12-3 or TRBV12-4 and TRBJ1-2, with TRBD1 as a possible D gene (6 bases). The CDR3 extends over 16 amino acids. V lost 6 bases, J lost 8 bases, and 25 bases lay in between. The CDR3 DNA sequence: TGTGCCAGCAGCAGGGACACCGGATGGGGCCGAGAGGGCTACACCTTC. It is translated as CASSRDTGWGREGYTF.

This clonotype was detected many times. A read error may produce the germline difference seen at one junction end. This chain joins TRBV5-1 and TRBJ2-1, with 7 bases fitting TRBD1. This CDR3 region has 14 residues. Germline-derived CDR1 and CDR2 are SGHRS and YFSETQ. The CDR3 loop reads CASSLGQSYNEQFF. CDR3 sequence (DNA): TGTGCCAGCAGCCTGGGACAGAGTTACAATGAGCAGTTCTTC.

This chain connects TRBV20-1 to TRBJ1-2; D uncertain. The ends were cut back, 3 bases at V and 3 bases at J, with 11 bases in the middle. CDR3 length: 13 residues. Per the germline V gene, CDR1 is DFQATT and CDR2 is SNEGSKA (reference sequence). The DNA for the CDR3 is TGCAGTGCTAGGGACGGTGGGGACTATGGCTACACCTTC. It encodes CSARDGGDYGYTF.

This clonotype was seen many times. The rearrangement uses TRBV7-8 and TRBJ2-7; 8 bases match TRBD1. V lost 3 bases and J lost 5; bases outside the gene matches: 21. Germline lookup yields CDR1 SGHVS and CDR2 FQNEAQ. This CDR3 contains 19 residues. In nucleotides, the CDR3 is TGTGCCAGCAGCTTCGATTCCGAGCCGGACAGGGCACCCGACCACGAGCAGTACTTC. Amino acid sequence: CASSFDSEPDRAPDHEQYF.